A selection of T cell receptor beta chains follows, all from one sample in a study of cytomegalovirus exposure and HLA in healthy donors. Profiled with immunoSEQ multiplex PCR; TCRdb holds only in-frame clones, not every one. The sample shows under 200,000 clones, 70% to 80% of them seen only once. The sample comprised PBMCs. The receptor source for this set is a man aged 25-45 years in good health and CMV-seronegative. The CDR3 runs from the conserved cysteine through the conserved F or W. Fields, in order: V gene, J gene, clone size, D gene, CDR3 protein, CDR3 DNA. A D gene is named only where the DNA matches it firmly. Only part of the rows carry a size: once, few, many, or a class if the clone is expanded.

TRBV19	TRBJ2-1	-	TRBD2	CASSIRIGGRGLAGGPGDEQFF	TGTGCCAGTAGTATAAGAATTGGCGGCAGGGGTTTAGCGGGAGGGCCAGGCGATGAGCAGTTCTTC
TRBV28	TRBJ2-3	-	TRBD2	CASSPNTAGGGARDTQYF	TGTGCCAGCAGTCCAAATACCGCGGGGGGGGGCGCCAGGGATACGCAGTATTTT
TRBV6-1	TRBJ2-1	-	-	CASRDSPKRYNEQFF	TGTGCCAGCAGGGACAGTCCTAAGAGGTACAATGAGCAGTTCTTC
TRBV5-1	TRBJ2-7	few	TRBD1	CASSLGGQQYEQYF	TGCGCCAGCAGCTTGGGGGGACAGCAATACGAGCAGTACTTC
TRBV4-1	TRBJ2-1	-	TRBD1	CASSQDYRGGSYNEQFF	TGCGCCAGCAGCCAAGATTACAGGGGCGGTTCCTACAATGAGCAGTTCTTC
TRBV27	TRBJ1-5	few	-	CASSLGSGSNQPQHF	TGTGCCAGCAGTTTGGGTTCGGGGAGCAATCAGCCCCAGCATTTT
TRBV4-1	TRBJ1-1	-	-	CASSQEITRGMAEAFF	TGCGCCAGCAGCCAAGAAATAACAAGGGGGATGGCTGAAGCTTTCTTT
TRBV18	TRBJ2-5	-	-	CASSPGTNQETQYF	TGTGCCAGCTCACCAGGGACAAACCAAGAGACCCAGTACTTC
TRBV27	TRBJ2-7	-	TRBD2	CASRAGERYEQYF	TGTGCCAGCAGAGCGGGAGAACGGTACGAGCAGTACTTC
TRBV28	TRBJ1-1	-	TRBD1	CASRYRGVGTEAFF	TGTGCCAGCAGGTACAGGGGGGTAGGCACTGAAGCTTTCTTT
TRBV4-1	TRBJ2-7	-	TRBD1	CASSQAAGGRDPYEQYF	TGCGCCAGCAGCCAAGCGGCAGGGGGTAGGGACCCCTACGAGCAGTACTTC
TRBV12-1	TRBJ2-5	-	-	CASSSRDRGRETQYF	TGTGCCAGCAGCTCCAGGGACAGGGGGCGAGAGACCCAGTACTTC
TRBV4-1	TRBJ2-7	-	-	CASSQRGGEGRSYEQYF	TGCGCCAGCAGCCAAAGGGGGGGAGAGGGGCGGTCCTACGAGCAGTACTTC
TRBV28	TRBJ2-7	few	-	CASSFNYEQYF	TGTGCCAGCAGTTTCAACTACGAGCAGTACTTC
TRBV5-1	TRBJ2-5	once	-	CASSLAVGGEQETQYF	TGCGCCAGCAGCTTGGCCGTAGGAGGGGAACAAGAGACCCAGTACTTC
TRBV7-6	TRBJ2-2	-	-	CASSPPVTGELFF	TGTGCCAGCAGCCCTCCCGTCACCGGGGAGCTGTTTTTT
TRBV5-8	TRBJ2-2	-	TRBD1	CASSLEGALVSGELFF	TGTGCCAGCAGCTTGGAGGGGGCGCTAGTATCCGGGGAGCTGTTTTTT
TRBV4-1	TRBJ2-7	-	TRBD2	CASSPGLAGIYEQYF	TGCGCCAGCAGCCCTGGACTAGCGGGAATCTACGAGCAGTACTTC
TRBV5-1	TRBJ2-1	-	-	CASSLVQGNEQFF	TGCGCCAGCAGCTTGGTACAGGGCAATGAGCAGTTCTTC
TRBV25-1	TRBJ2-3	-	TRBD1	CASTPTGSRTDTQYF	TGTGCCAGCACCCCGACAGGGTCACGCACAGATACGCAGTATTTT
TRBV5-8	TRBJ2-3	-	-	CASRGSGPYTQYF	TGTGCCAGCAGGGGATCAGGGCCTTATACGCAGTATTTT
TRBV6-5	TRBJ2-6	-	-	CASSNGNPGANVLTF	TGTGCCAGCAGCAACGGGAATCCTGGGGCCAACGTCCTGACTTTC
TRBV6-6	TRBJ2-3	-	-	CASSPTKSTDTQYF	TGTGCCAGCAGCCCGACTAAGAGCACAGATACGCAGTATTTT
TRBV19	TRBJ1-1	-	-	CASSIVPDTEAFF	TGTGCCAGTAGTATAGTCCCTGACACTGAAGCTTTCTTT
TRBV28	TRBJ1-1	-	-	CASSPPRLINTEAFF	TGTGCCAGCAGCCCACCTAGATTAATAAACACTGAAGCTTTCTTT
TRBV28	TRBJ2-7	-	TRBD2	CASSSPGIAGSEQYF	TGTGCCAGCAGTTCCCCAGGGATAGCGGGAAGCGAGCAGTACTTC
TRBV6-5	TRBJ1-5	-	-	CASKGRFDNQPQHF	TGTGCCAGCAAAGGGAGGTTCGACAATCAGCCCCAGCATTTT
TRBV27	TRBJ2-3	-	TRBD2	CASSSYGLAGEGDTQYF	TGTGCCAGCAGTTCGTATGGACTAGCGGGAGAGGGTGATACGCAGTATTTT
TRBV29-1	TRBJ1-6	-	-	CSVRQDYNSPLHF	TGCAGCGTCCGACAGGACTATAATTCACCCCTCCACTTT
TRBV2	TRBJ1-6	-	-	CASSDRVINSPLHF	TGTGCCAGCAGTGACCGGGTCATTAATTCACCCCTCCACTTT
TRBV5-4	TRBJ1-3	-	-	CASSLRGGTSGNTIYF	TGTGCCAGCAGCTTGCGTGGAGGGACTTCTGGAAACACCATATATTTT
TRBV9	TRBJ1-1	-	TRBD1	CASSVPGQGTEAFF	TGTGCCAGCAGCGTACCGGGACAGGGAACTGAAGCTTTCTTT
TRBV10-3	TRBJ1-5	-	-	CASSDLWGGFSNQPQHF	TGTGCCAGCAGTGACCTTTGGGGGGGATTTAGCAATCAGCCCCAGCATTTT
TRBV28	TRBJ1-5	-	TRBD1	CASRTRDRKSNQPQHF	TGTGCCAGCAGGACGCGGGACAGAAAAAGCAATCAGCCCCAGCATTTT
TRBV29-1	TRBJ1-1	once	-	CSSSQGNTEAFF	TGCAGCTCATCCCAGGGGAACACTGAAGCTTTCTTT
TRBV9	TRBJ2-2	-	-	CASSVGLRVEAGELFF	TGTGCCAGCAGCGTAGGGCTCCGGGTAGAGGCCGGGGAGCTGTTTTTT
TRBV9	TRBJ2-7	-	TRBD1	CASSVGWDRGIHEQYF	TGTGCCAGCAGCGTAGGTTGGGACAGGGGTATACACGAGCAGTACTTC
TRBV7-9	TRBJ2-5	-	-	CASSLENRVETQYF	TGTGCCAGCAGCTTAGAAAATAGAGTGGAGACCCAGTACTTC
TRBV5-4	TRBJ2-5	-	TRBD1	CASSLNLRDRGEETQYF	TGTGCCAGCAGCTTAAACCTACGGGACAGGGGAGAAGAGACCCAGTACTTC
TRBV27	TRBJ2-7	-	-	CATYSPRSYEQYF	TGTGCCACCTATTCCCCCCGTTCCTACGAGCAGTACTTC
TRBV10-2	TRBJ1-1	few	TRBD1	CASSETGTGGTEAFF	TGCGCCAGCAGTGAGACCGGGACAGGCGGCACTGAAGCTTTCTTT
TRBV9	TRBJ1-2	-	-	CASSVVDINYGYTF	TGTGCCAGCAGCGTAGTAGACATCAACTATGGCTACACCTTC
TRBV11-2	TRBJ2-1	-	TRBD2	CASSLDHGSGSRDEQFF	TGTGCCAGCAGCTTAGATCACGGCAGCGGGAGTAGGGATGAGCAGTTCTTC
TRBV28	TRBJ2-7	-	TRBD1	CASNKPGQAPYEQYF	TGTGCCAGCAACAAGCCGGGACAGGCTCCCTACGAGCAGTACTTC
TRBV18	TRBJ1-2	-	-	CASSDRTNYGYTF	TGTGCCAGCTCAGACAGGACTAACTATGGCTACACCTTC